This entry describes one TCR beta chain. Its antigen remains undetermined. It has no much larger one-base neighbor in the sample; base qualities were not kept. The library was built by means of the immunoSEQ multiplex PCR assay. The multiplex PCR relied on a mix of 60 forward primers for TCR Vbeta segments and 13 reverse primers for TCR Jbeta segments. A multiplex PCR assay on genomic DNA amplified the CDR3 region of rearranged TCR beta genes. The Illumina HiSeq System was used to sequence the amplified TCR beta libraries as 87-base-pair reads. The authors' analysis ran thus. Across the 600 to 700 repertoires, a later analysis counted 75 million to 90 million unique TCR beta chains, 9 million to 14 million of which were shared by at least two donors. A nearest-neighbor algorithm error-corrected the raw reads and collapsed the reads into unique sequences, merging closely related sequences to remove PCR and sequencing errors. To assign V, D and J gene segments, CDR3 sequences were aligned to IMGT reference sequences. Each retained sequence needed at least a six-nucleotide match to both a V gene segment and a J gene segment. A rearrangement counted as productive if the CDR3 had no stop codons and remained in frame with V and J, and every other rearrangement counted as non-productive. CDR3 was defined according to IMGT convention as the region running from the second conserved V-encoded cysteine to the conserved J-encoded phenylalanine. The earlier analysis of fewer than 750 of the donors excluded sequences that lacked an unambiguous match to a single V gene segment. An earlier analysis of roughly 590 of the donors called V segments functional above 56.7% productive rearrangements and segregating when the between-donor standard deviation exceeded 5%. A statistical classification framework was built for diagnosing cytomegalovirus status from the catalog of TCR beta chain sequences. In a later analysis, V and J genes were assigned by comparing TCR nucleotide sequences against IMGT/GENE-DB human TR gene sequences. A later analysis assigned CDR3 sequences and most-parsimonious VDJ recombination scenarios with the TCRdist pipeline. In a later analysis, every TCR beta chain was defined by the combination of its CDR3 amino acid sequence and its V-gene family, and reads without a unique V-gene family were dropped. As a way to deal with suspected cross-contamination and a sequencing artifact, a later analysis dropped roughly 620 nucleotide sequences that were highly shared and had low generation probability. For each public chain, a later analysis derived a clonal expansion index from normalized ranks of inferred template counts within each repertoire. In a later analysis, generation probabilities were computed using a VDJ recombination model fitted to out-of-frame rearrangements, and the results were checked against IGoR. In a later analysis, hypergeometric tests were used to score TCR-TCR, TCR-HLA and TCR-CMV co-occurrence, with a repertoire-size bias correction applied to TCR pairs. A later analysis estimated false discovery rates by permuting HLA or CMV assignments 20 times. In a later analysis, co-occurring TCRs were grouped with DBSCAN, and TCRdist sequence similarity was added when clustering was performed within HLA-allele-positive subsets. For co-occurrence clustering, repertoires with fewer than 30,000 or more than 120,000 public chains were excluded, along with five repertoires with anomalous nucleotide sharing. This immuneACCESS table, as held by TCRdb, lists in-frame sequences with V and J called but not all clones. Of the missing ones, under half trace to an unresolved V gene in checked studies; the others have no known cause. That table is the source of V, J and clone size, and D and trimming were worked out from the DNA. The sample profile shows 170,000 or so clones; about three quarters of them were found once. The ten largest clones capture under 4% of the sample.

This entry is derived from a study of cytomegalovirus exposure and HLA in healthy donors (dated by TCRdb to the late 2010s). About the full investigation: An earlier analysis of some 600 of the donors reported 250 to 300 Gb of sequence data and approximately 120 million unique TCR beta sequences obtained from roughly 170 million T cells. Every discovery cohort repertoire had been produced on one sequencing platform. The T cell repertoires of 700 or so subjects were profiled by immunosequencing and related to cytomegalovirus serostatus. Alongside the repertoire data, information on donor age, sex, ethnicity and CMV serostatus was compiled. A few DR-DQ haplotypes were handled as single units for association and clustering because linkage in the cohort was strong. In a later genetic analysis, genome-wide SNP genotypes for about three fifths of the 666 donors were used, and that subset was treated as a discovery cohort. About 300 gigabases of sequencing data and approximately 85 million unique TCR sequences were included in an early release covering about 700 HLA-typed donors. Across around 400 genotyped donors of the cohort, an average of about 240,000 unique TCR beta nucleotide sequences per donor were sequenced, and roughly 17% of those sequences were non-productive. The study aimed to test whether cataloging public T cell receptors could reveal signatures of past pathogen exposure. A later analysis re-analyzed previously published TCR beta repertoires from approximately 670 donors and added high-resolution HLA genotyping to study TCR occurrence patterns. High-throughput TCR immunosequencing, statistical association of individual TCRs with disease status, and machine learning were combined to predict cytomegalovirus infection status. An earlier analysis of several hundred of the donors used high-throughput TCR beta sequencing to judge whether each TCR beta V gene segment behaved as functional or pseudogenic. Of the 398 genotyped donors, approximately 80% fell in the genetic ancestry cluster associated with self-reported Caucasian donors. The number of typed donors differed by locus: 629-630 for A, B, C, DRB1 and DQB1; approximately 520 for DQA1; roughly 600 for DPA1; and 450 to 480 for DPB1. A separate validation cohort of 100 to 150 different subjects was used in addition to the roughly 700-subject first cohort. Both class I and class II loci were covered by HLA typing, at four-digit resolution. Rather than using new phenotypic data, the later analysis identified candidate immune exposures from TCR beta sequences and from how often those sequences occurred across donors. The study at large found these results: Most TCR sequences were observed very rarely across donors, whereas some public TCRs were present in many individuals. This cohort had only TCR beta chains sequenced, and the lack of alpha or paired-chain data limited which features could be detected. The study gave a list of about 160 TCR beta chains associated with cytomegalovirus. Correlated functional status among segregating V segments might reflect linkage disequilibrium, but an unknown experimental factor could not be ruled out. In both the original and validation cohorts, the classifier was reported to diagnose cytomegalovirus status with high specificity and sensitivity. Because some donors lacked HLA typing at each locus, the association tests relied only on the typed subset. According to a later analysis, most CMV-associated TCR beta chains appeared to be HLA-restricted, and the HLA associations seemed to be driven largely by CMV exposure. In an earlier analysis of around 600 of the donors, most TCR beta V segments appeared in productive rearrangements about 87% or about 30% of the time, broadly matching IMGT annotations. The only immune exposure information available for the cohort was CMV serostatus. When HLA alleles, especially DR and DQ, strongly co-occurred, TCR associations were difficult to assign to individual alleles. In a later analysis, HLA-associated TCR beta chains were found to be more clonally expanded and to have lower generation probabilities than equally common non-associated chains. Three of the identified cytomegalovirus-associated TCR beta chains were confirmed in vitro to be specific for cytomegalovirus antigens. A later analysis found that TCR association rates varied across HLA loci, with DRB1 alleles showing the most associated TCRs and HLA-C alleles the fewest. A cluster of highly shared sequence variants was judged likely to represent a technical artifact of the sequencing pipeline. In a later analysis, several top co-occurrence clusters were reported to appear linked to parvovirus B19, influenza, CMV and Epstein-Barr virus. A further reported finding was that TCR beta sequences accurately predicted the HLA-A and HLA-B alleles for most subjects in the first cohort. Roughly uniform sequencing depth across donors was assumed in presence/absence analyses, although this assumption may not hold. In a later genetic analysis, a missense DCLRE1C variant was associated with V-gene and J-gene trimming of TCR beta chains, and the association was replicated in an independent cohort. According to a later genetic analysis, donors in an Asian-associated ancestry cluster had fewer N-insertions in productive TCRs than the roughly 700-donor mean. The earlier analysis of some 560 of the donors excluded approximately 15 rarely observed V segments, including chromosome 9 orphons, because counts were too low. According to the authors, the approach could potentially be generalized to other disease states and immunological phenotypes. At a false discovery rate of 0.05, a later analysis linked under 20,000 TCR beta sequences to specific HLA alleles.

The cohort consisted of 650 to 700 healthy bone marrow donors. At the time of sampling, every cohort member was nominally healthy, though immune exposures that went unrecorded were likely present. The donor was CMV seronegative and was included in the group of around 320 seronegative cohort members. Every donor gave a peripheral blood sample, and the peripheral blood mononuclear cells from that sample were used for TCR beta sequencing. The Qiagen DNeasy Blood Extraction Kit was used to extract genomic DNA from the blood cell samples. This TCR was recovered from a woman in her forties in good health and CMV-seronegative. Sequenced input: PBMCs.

The nucleotides are TGTGCCAGCTCACTAAACTCCGGACTAGCGGGGGGAGATACGCAGTATTTT. It codes for CASSLNSGLAGGDTQYF. The chain links TRBV18 with TRBJ2-3; 14 central bases correspond to TRBD2. The germline V and J ends show losses of 4 bases and 5 bases respectively, and no gene match explains 8 bases of the junction. The CDR3 spans 17 residues, from the cysteine through the phenylalanine. CDR3 DNA is the only sequence kept; it has 51 bases, read in frame from the first base. The germline V gene supplies CDR1 KGHSH and CDR2 LQKENI.